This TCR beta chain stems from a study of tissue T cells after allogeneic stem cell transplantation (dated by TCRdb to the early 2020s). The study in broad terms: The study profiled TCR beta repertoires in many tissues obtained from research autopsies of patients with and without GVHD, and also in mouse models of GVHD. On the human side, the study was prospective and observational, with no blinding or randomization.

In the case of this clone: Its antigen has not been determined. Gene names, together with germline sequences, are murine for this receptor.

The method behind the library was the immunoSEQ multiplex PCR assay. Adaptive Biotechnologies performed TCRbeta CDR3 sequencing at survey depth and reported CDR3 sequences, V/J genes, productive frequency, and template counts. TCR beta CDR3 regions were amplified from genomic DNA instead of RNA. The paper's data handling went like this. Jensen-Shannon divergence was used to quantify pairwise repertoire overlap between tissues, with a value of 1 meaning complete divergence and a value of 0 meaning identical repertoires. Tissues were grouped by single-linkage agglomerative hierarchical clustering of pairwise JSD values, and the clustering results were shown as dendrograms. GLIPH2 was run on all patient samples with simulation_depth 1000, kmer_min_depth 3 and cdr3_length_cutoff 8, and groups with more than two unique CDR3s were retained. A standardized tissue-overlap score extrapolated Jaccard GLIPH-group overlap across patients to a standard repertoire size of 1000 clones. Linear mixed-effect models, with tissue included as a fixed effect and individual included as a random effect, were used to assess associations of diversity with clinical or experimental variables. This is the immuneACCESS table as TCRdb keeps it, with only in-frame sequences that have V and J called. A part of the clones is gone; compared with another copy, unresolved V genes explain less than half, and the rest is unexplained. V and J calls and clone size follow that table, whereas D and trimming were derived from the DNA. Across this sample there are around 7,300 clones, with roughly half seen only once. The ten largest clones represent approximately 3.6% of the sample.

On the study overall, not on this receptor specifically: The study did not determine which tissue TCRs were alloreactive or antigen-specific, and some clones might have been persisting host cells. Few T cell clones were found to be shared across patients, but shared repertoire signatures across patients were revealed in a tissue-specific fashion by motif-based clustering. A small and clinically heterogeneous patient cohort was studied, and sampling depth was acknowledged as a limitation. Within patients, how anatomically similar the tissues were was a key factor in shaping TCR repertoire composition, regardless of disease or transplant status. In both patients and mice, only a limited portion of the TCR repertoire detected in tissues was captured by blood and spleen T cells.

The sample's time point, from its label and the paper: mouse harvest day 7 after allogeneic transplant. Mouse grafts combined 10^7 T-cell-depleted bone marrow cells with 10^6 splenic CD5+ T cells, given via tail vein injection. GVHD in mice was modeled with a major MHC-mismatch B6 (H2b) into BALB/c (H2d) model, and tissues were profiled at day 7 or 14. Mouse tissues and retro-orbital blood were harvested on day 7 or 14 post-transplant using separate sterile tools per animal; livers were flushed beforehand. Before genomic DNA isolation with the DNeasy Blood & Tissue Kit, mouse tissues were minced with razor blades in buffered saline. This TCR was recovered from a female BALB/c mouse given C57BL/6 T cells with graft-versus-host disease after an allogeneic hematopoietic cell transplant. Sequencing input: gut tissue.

The CDR3 DNA, read in part, is TGTGCAAGCAGCTTAGATGGACAGGGGAACACCTTGTAC. This gives the protein CASSLDGQGNTLY. The complete CDR3 reads CASSLDGQGNTLYF. The chain was built from TRBV16 and TRBJ2-4, and 9 junction bases match TRBD1. Read coverage stops 1 residue before the CDR3 terminus; the germline J gene supplies the remainder. The germline V gene gives CDR1 as SGHSA and CDR2 as FRNQAP. After removal of 0 bases from V and 6 bases from J, the junction retains 1 base not matched to a gene. Including cysteine and phenylalanine, the CDR3 has 14 amino acids. The DNA shown is the part of the CDR3 that was read: 39 bases, in frame from base 1.